The source of this TCR beta chain is a study of cytomegalovirus exposure and HLA in healthy donors. For this clone: Its antigen is still unknown.

The PCR had 60 Vbeta and 13 Jbeta primers. TCRdb's copy holds only in-frame clones and misses some; the assay was immunoSEQ multiplex PCR. Here the sample spans around 160,000 clones, around 67% being singletons. The CDR3 has 14 residues. Germline V lookup: CDR1 SNHLY, CDR2 FYNNEI. J was trimmed by 4 bases and V by 2 bases; bases with no gene match: 1. Study results and caveats: V- and J-gene trimming of TCR beta was linked (in a later analysis) to a missense DCLRE1C variant.

The sequenced material came from PBMCs. The chain carries TRBV2 and TRBJ2-7; the match to TRBD2 covers 11 bases. The source is a woman aged 18-29 years in good health and CMV-seronegative. The chain's CDR3 is CASSESSGRYEQYV. CDR3 bases: TGTGCCAGCAGTGAATCTAGCGGGAGGTACGAGCAGTACGTC.